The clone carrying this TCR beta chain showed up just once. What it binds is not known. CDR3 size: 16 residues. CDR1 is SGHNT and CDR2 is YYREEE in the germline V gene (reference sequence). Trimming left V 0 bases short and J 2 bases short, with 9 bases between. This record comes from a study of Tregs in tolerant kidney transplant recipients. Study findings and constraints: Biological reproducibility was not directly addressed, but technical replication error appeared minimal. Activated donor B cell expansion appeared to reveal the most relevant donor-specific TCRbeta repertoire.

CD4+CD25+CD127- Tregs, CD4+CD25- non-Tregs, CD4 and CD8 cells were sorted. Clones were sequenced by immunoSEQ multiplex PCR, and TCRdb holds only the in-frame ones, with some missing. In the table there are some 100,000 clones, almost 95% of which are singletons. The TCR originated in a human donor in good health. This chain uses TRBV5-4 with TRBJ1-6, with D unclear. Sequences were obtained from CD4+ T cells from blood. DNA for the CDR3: TGTGCCAGCAGCTTGGGCAGGATGACCTATAATTCACCCCTCCACTTT. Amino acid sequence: CASSLGRMTYNSPLHF.